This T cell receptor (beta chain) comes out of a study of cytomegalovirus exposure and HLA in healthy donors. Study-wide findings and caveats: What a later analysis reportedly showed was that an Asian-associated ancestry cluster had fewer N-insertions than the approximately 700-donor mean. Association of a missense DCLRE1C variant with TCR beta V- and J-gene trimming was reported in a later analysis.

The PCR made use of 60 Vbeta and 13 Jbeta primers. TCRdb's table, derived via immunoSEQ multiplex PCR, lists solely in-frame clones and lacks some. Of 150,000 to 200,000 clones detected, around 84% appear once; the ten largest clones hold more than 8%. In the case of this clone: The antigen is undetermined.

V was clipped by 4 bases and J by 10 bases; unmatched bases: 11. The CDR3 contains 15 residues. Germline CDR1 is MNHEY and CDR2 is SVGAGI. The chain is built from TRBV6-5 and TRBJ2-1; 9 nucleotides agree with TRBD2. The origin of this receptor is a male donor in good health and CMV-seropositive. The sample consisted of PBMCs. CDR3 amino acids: CASSSTFSGGGEQFF. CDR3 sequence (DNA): TGTGCCAGCAGTTCGACCTTTAGCGGGGGCGGAGAGCAGTTCTTC.